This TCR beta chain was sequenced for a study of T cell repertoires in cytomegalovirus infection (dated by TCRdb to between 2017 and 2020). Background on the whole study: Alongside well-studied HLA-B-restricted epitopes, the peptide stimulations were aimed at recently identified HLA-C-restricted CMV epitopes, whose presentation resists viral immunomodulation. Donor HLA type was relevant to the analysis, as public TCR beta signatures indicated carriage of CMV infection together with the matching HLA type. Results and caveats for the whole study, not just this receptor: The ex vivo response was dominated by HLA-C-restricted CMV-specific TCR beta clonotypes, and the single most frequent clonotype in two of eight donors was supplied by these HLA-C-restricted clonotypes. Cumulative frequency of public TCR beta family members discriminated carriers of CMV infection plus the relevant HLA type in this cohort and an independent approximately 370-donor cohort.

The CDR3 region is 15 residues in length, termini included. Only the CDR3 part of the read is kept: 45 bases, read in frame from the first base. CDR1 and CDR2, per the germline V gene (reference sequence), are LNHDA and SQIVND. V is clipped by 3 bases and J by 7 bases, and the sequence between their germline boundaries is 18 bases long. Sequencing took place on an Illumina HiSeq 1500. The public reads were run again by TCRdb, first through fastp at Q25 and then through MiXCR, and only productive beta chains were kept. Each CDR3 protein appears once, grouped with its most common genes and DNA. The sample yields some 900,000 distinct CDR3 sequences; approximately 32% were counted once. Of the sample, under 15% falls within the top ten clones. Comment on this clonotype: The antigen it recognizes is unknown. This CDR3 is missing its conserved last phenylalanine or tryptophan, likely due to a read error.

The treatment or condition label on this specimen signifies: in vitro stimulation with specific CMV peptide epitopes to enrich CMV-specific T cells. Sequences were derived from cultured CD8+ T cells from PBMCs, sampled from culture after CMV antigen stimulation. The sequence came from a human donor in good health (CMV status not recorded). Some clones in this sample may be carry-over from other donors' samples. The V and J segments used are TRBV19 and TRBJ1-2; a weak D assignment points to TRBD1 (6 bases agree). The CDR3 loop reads CASSMAQGRRFGYTI. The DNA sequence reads TGTGCCAGTAGTATGGCCCAGGGGCGGAGGTTTGGCTACACCATC.